These T cell receptor beta chains were read from a single sample in a study of prognosis after radiotherapy for stage I lung cancer. TCRdb re-derived calls from the multiplex PCR reads in MiXCR, one entry per CDR3 protein. The table has about 14,000 distinct CDR3 sequences, 55% to 70% seen once. Here the sequenced sample was PBMCs, taken before or after stereotactic body radiation therapy (not recorded which). These receptors were collected from a donor aged 50 or older with non-small cell lung cancer. Both conserved end residues are part of each CDR3. The D gene is left open where the match is weak. Size is omitted from some rows. Given values are once, few, many or a class for expanded clones.

CDR3nt | CDR3aa | d_gene | v_gene | abundance | j_gene
TGTGCCAGCAGTGATCTACCACCCCTCCACTTT | CASSDLPPLHF | NA | TRBV2 | NA | TRBJ1-6
TGTGCCAGCAGTGTTCCCGGGGAGGAGACCCAGTACTTC | CASSVPGEETQYF | NA | TRBV2 | many | TRBJ2-5
TGCGCCAGCAGCCAACACAGTCCTAATGAAAAACTGTTTTTT | CASSQHSPNEKLFF | NA | TRBV4-1 | medium-sized | TRBJ1-4
TGTGCCAGCAACCGGGACAGGAGACTATACGAGCAGTACTTC | CASNRDRRLYEQYF | TRBD1 | TRBV2 | NA | TRBJ2-7
TGTGCCAGTAGTATCATTCCCGGGACTAGCGGGAGCCCCAAGTACAATGAGCAGTTCTTC | CASSIIPGTSGSPKYNEQFF | TRBD2 | TRBV19 | NA | TRBJ2-1
TGTGCCAGTAGGCTAGCGGGGAACACAGATACGCAGTATTTT | CASRLAGNTDTQYF | TRBD2 | TRBV19 | many | TRBJ2-3
TGTGCCAGCATCTCCGGACAGGGGGCGGGTGGCTACACCTTC | CASISGQGAGGYTF | TRBD1 | TRBV9 | NA | TRBJ1-2
TGTGCCAGCAGGATCTCCCGGGCTGACCTATACGAGCAGTACTTC | CASRISRADLYEQYF | NA | TRBV2 | NA | TRBJ2-7
TGTGCCAGCAGCCAAGGGTCAGGCGGGAGGGCCCTCGGTGAGCAGTTCTTC | CASSQGSGGRALGEQFF | TRBD2 | TRBV4-2 | many | TRBJ2-1
TGTGCCAGCAGTAAGGTGGAGTTCACCTACAATGAGCAGTTCTTC | CASSKVEFTYNEQFF | NA | TRBV6-2/TRBV6-3 | once | TRBJ2-1
TGTGCCAGCAGCCTTACTAGCGCAAGCTCCTACGAGCAGTACTTC | CASSLTSASSYEQYF | TRBD2 | TRBV3-1 | medium-sized | TRBJ2-7
TGTGCCAGCAGCGTAGGAGGCGGGAGGGCCGCTGAGCAGTTCTTC | CASSVGGGRAAEQFF | TRBD2 | TRBV9 | NA | TRBJ2-1
TGTGCCAGCAAAGCAGGTTCCCAAGAGACCCAGTACTTC | CASKAGSQETQYF | NA | TRBV11-2 | NA | TRBJ2-5
TGCGCCAGCAGCCTATTCCCAGGGGGCGCGGAGAACAATGAGCAGTTCTTC | CASSLFPGGAENNEQFF | TRBD1 | TRBV4-3 | medium-sized | TRBJ2-1
TGTGCCAGCAGCCAGAGGACTAGCGGGGGAGCTGAGCAGTTCTTC | CASSQRTSGGAEQFF | TRBD2 | TRBV3-1 | many | TRBJ2-1
TGCTCCAGCTCACCGGGTTCGAACTATGGCTACACCTTC | CSSSPGSNYGYTF | NA | TRBV6-1 | few | TRBJ1-2
TGTGCCGGCAGTTTAACTAGCTCAGCCGGGGATCTGTTTTTT | CAGSLTSSAGDLFF | NA | TRBV28 | NA | TRBJ2-2
TGTGCCAGCAGCGAAGGACAGGGTAACATTCAGTACTTC | CASSEGQGNIQYF | TRBD1 | TRBV5-4 | few | TRBJ2-4